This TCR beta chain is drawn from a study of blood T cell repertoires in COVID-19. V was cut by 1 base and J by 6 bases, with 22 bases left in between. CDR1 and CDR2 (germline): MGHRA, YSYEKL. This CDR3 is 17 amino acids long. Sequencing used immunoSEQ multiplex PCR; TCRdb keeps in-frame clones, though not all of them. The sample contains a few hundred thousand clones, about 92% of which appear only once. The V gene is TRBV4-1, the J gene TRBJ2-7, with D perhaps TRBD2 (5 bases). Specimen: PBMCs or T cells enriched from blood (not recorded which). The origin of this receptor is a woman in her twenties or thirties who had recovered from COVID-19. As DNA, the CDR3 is TGCGCCAGCAGCCAAGGGAGGCTAGGCGGTAGCAAGGTCGAGCAGTACTTC. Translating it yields CASSQGRLGGSKVEQYF.